These 9 T cell receptor beta chains came from one sample sequenced in a study of blood T cells in healthy people across ages. A sample-barcoded 5' primer and a J-beta primer mix were used in a second PCR of about 7 to 12 cycles. From the 5' RACE reads, TCRdb called clonotypes with MiXCR, one entry per CDR3 protein. The table records roughly 2 million distinct CDR3 sequences, just under 50% of them present only once. Input material: blood. The receptors come from a middle-aged woman in good health.

CDR3 residues: CASSFAAGEETQYF. As DNA, the CDR3 is TGTGCCAGCAGCTTTGCAGCAGGAGAAGAGACCCAGTACTTC. The V and J genes are TRBV11-2 and TRBJ2-4; D not resolved. The J call may be faulty, since TRBJ2-5 better matches the DNA end. The CDR3 totals 14 residues. Germline V gives CDR1 SGHAT, CDR2 FQNNGV.

This clonotype came up a few times. V is TRBV29-1 and J is TRBJ2-1; no reliable D call. Germline loops: CDR1 SQVTM, CDR2 ANQGSEA. V lost 4 bases and J 2 bases, leaving 6 bases between the germline ends. The CDR3 is 12 residues long. The CDR3 DNA follows: TGCAGCGTTGTGGGCGCCTACAATGAGCAGTTCTTC. Translating gives CSVVGAYNEQFF.

This clonotype was counted only a few times. This chain links TRBV20-1 with TRBJ2-1, with D possibly being TRBD2 (6 bases). Trimming took off 6 bases at V and 5 bases at J, with 17 bases between the two ends. The CDR3 covers 14 residues. In germline, CDR1 is DFQATT, CDR2 SNEGSKA (reference sequence). The DNA of the CDR3 is TGCAGTGCCAGTCGGGGGAGGAGGGACAATGAGCAGTTCTTC. Translation gives CSASRGRRDNEQFF.

The genes are TRBV7-2 and TRBJ2-7; possible D gene TRBD2, 7 bases. Per the germline V gene, CDR1 is SGHTA and CDR2 is FQGNSA. V gave up 1 base and J gave up 6 bases, with 16 bases separating them. CDR3 length: 15 amino acids. The CDR3 DNA sequence: TGTGCCAGCAGCTTAGAGGGCGGGGGCCTTGGCGAGCAGTACTTC. Translation: CASSLEGGGLGEQYF.

The chain is built from TRBV29-1 and TRBJ2-1; D possibly corresponds to TRBD2 (5 bases). This CDR3 is built from 16 residues. CDR1 SQVTM and CDR2 ANQGSEA come from the germline V gene. Trimming pared 0 bases from V and 1 base from J, leaving 13 bases between. Here the CDR3 DNA reads TGCAGCGTTGAAGATCCCCGGGAAGGTTCCTACAATGAGCAGTTCTTC. Its protein product is CSVEDPREGSYNEQFF.

This clonotype has just a few counts. J is TRBJ2-1 and V is TRBV20-1, with D tentatively TRBD2 (6 bases). The CDR3 is made up of 10 amino acids. Germline lookup yields CDR1 DFQATT and CDR2 SNEGSKA (reference sequence). V was clipped by 6 bases and J by 10 bases, with 10 bases between them. CDR3 sequence reads: CSAKSGEQFF. DNA of the CDR3: TGCAGTGCCAAAAGCGGGGAGCAGTTCTTC.

Note on this clonotype: One junction end disagrees with the germline gene, perhaps due to a read error. The genes are TRBV2 and TRBJ2-3, with 8 bases matching TRBD2. The length of the CDR3 is 15 residues. The germline V gene has CDR1 SNHLY and CDR2 FYNNEI. This CDR3 is CACRTGRGGTDTQYF. The DNA of the CDR3 is TGTGCCTGCAGGACCGGGAGGGGAGGGACAGATACGCAGTATTTT.

This sequence joins TRBV6-5 and TRBJ2-1, with TRBD2 identical over 8 bases. CDR1 and CDR2 from the germline V gene are MNHEY and SVGAGI. V shed 2 bases and J 7 bases; nucleotides not matched to a gene: 7. The CDR3 loop spans 15 amino acids. CDR3 DNA: TGTGCCAGCAGTTACCGTAGCGGGAATGTGAATGAGCAGTTCTTC. This translates into CASSYRSGNVNEQFF.

The J gene is TRBJ1-5, the V gene TRBV7-9, with D uncertain. The CDR3 is 14 residues long. With 3 bases removed from V and 6 bases from J, the gap between germline ends came to 12 bases. CDR1 is SEHNR and CDR2 is FQNEAQ in the germline V gene (reference sequence). The CDR3, as DNA: TGTGCCAGCAGCTTGGGCAGATCGAGTCAGCCCCAGCATTTT. Its protein product is CASSLGRSSQPQHF.